Shown below are 26 T cell receptor beta chains from a single sample sequenced in a study of blood T cells in healthy people across ages. A second 7 to 11 cycle PCR used barcoded and J-beta primers. MiXCR was run by TCRdb on the 5' RACE reads, yielding one entry per CDR3 protein. The repertoire holds around 1.5 million distinct CDR3 sequences, with around 59% as singletons. The sample comprised blood. These TCRs come from a man aged 18 to 29 in good health.

The V call is TRBV20-1, the J call TRBJ2-5; 11 bases align to TRBD2. Trimming cost V 4 bases and J 3 bases; bases outside gene matches: 4. Germline V gene data show CDR1 as DFQATT and CDR2 as SNEGSKA (reference sequence). The CDR3 spans 14 residues. In DNA form, the CDR3 reads TGCAGTGCTATTCCGACTAGCGGGAAAGAGACCCAGTACTTC. As protein: CSAIPTSGKETQYF.

Ten or more counts support this clonotype. This chain uses TRBV20-1 with TRBJ2-7; 10 bases match TRBD2. Trimming cost V 4 bases and J 4 bases; bases outside gene matches: 4. The CDR3 covers 13 residues. The germline CDR1 and CDR2 sequences are DFQATT and SNEGSKA (reference sequence). CDR3 DNA: TGCAGTGCTACTCTAGCGGGGGTTTACGAGCAGTACTTC. This codes for CSATLAGVYEQYF.

The chain joins TRBV5-1 to TRBJ2-3, with 10 bases matching TRBD2. The trim removed 5 bases at V and 6 bases at J, leaving 9 bases unmatched. The CDR3 contains 15 residues. Germline V gives CDR1 SGHRS, CDR2 YFSETQ. CDR3 bases: TGCGCCAGCAGTTCCGGGACTAGCGTTTTTGATACGCAGTATTTT. Amino acids: CASSSGTSVFDTQYF.

V is TRBV6-2 or TRBV6-3 and J is TRBJ1-2; D gene unclear. Between the trimmed V and J ends, which lost 2 bases and 4 bases, there was a span of 8 bases. The germline V gene encodes CDR1 MNHEY and CDR2 SVGEGT. The CDR3 is made up of 13 amino acids. CDR3 loop: CASSYPNAYGYTF. The CDR3 DNA follows: TGTGCCAGCAGTTACCCCAATGCCTATGGCTACACCTTC.

The rearrangement uses TRBV12-3 or TRBV12-4 and TRBJ2-3, with D tentatively TRBD2 (6 bases). The V and J ends lost 6 bases and 0 bases respectively, with 19 bases between them. The length of the CDR3 is 17 residues. CDR3 amino acids: CASSSSVVVISTDTQYF. In DNA form, the CDR3 reads TGTGCCAGCAGCTCTAGCGTTGTAGTCATAAGCACAGATACGCAGTATTTT.

This clonotype showed up just a few times. This chain uses TRBV7-9 with TRBJ2-7; D is uncertain. Germline assignment: CDR1 SEHNR and CDR2 FQNEAQ (reference sequence). The CDR3 covers 13 residues. Trimming left V 2 bases short and J 2 bases short, with 7 bases between. CDR3 DNA sequence: TGTGCCAGCAGCTTACAGCTCGCCTACGAGCAGTACTTC. It specifies CASSLQLAYEQYF.

The CDR3 bases are TGTGCCAGCAGTACCGGACAGCACGTGGGCTACACCTTC. Its protein is CASSTGQHVGYTF. The chain carries TRBV7-9 and TRBJ1-2, with a tentative D call TRBD1 (6 bases). Trimming took 6 bases from V and 8 from J, leaving 16 bases between them. Germline loops: CDR1 SEHNR, CDR2 FQNEAQ (reference sequence). The CDR3 contains 13 residues.

As for this clonotype: At one boundary the junction diverges from the germline segment, which might be a read error. The chain recombines TRBV10-3 with TRBJ1-1; possibly TRBD1 for D (6 bases). Germline assignment: CDR1 ENHRY and CDR2 SYGVKD. This CDR3 has 17 residues. The chain's CDR3 is CAISESPKGEVKTEAFF. The CDR3 DNA follows: TGTGCCATCAGTGAGTCACCTAAGGGGGAGGTGAAGACTGAAGCTTTCTTT.

This chain connects TRBV30 to TRBJ1-5; D not certain. The length of the CDR3 is 12 residues. Germline CDR1 and CDR2: GTSNPN and SVGIG (reference sequence). Trimming removed 0 bases at V and 4 bases at J, with 4 bases between. CDR3 in amino acids: CAWSVSNQPQHF. The CDR3 region has the DNA TGTGCCTGGAGTGTCTCTAATCAGCCCCAGCATTTT.

J is TRBJ1-1 and V is TRBV20-1, with D possibly TRBD1 on 5 matching bases. Trimming took off 1 base at V and 3 bases at J, with 9 bases between the two ends. Germline values: CDR1 DFQATT, CDR2 SNEGSKA (reference sequence). The CDR3 totals 13 residues. CDR3 residues: CSARAGLDTEAFF. The CDR3 nucleotides are TGCAGTGCTAGAGCAGGGTTAGACACTGAAGCTTTCTTT.

The CDR3 here is CAASKPGRDYNEQFF. In DNA, the CDR3 is TGTGCCGCCTCCAAGCCCGGGCGGGACTACAATGAGCAGTTCTTC. The chain has TRBV10-3 and TRBJ2-1, with D possibly matching TRBD2 (6 bases). The CDR3 spans 15 residues. Trimming removed 11 bases from V and 3 bases from J, with 20 bases in between. CDR1 is ENHRY and CDR2 is SYGVKD in the germline V gene.

V and J are TRBV7-9 and TRBJ1-6, with D maybe TRBD1 (6 bases). Germline lookup yields CDR1 SEHNR and CDR2 FQNEAQ (reference sequence). V lost 1 base, J lost 7 bases, and 23 bases lay in between. The CDR3 length is 19 residues. CDR3 DNA: TGTGCCAGCAGCTTAGGGTCCAGGGGAGGTAACCGGGGAAATTCACCCCTCCACTTT. Its translation: CASSLGSRGGNRGNSPLHF.

V usage is TRBV12-3 or TRBV12-4 and J usage is TRBJ2-7; D is ambiguous. Trimming shortened V by 0 bases and J by 2 bases, and 8 bases separated the two germline ends. CDR3 length equals 14 residues. The CDR3 reads CASSLAYKAYEQYF. The CDR3 DNA reads as TGTGCCAGCAGTTTAGCGTACAAGGCCTACGAGCAGTACTTC.

A single count supports this clonotype. The CDR3 coding sequence is TGTGCCAGTAGTATAGATGGTCTATATAGCAATCAGCCCCAGCATTTT. Encoded protein: CASSIDGLYSNQPQHF. The chain is built from TRBV19 and TRBJ1-5; the D is unclear. V dropped 0 bases and J dropped 0 bases, with 9 bases sitting between them. Germline V gives CDR1 LNHDA, CDR2 SQIVND (reference sequence). This CDR3 is 16 amino acids long.

The V gene is TRBV5-1, the J gene TRBJ1-1; D uncertain. Germline V gene sequence: CDR1 SGHRS, CDR2 YFSETQ. This CDR3 spans 12 amino acids. V lost 2 bases and J 4 bases, leaving 6 bases between the germline ends. CDR3 DNA: TGCGCCAGCAGCTTACCTTCCACTGAAGCTTTCTTT. This sequence encodes CASSLPSTEAFF.

In this sample, this clonotype turned up once. The chain carries TRBV27 and TRBJ2-1; D call uncertain. The germline gives CDR1 MNHEY, CDR2 SMNVEV (reference sequence). The V end lost 3 bases, the J end lost 2 bases, and 11 bases lay between the germline ends. The CDR3 extends over 15 amino acids. CDR3 region: CASSFAPTAYNEQFF. DNA of the CDR3: TGTGCCAGCAGTTTCGCCCCCACCGCCTACAATGAGCAGTTCTTC.

The rearrangement links TRBV15 to TRBJ2-1; D not resolved. V lost 0 bases, J lost 6 bases, and 12 bases lay in between. This CDR3 has 15 residues. Germline values: CDR1 LNHNV, CDR2 YYDKDF (reference sequence). The CDR3 loop is CATSRDIGLINEQFF. DNA for the CDR3: TGTGCCACCAGCAGAGATATTGGGCTGATCAATGAGCAGTTCTTC.

The chain is built from TRBV7-9 and TRBJ2-3; no clear D gene. Germline CDR1 SEHNR, CDR2 FQNEAQ (reference sequence). The V end was cut by 2 bases, the J end by 4 bases, with 16 bases between. The CDR3 consists of 16 residues. The CDR3 DNA follows: TGTGCCAGCAGCTTACAAGGCAGGTGGGCTGCAGATACGCAGTATTTT. Translated: CASSLQGRWAADTQYF.

This clonotype was counted a few times. The V and J genes are TRBV7-9 and TRBJ2-3; 14 bases are a match to TRBD2. CDR3 length: 16 residues. Unmatched junction bases numbered 13, after V lost 5 bases and J lost 12 bases. From germline, CDR1 is SEHNR and CDR2 FQNEAQ (reference sequence). In DNA form, the CDR3 reads TGTGCCAGCAGCCAGACCGGGACTAGCGGGAGTGCCCTCCAGTATTTT. Its protein product is CASSQTGTSGSALQYF.

The V call is TRBV24-1, the J call TRBJ2-1; no firm D call. Per the germline V gene, CDR1 is KGHDR and CDR2 is SFDVKD. The CDR3 runs to 17 residues. With 3 bases removed from V and 5 bases from J, the gap between germline ends came to 19 bases. CDR3 residues: CATSDPRAQVGHNEQFF. CDR3 DNA sequence: TGTGCCACCAGTGATCCAAGGGCCCAGGTGGGCCACAATGAGCAGTTCTTC.

The chain is built from TRBV20-1 and TRBJ1-2; D not certain. The CDR3 spans 15 residues. Germline V lookup: CDR1 DFQATT, CDR2 SNEGSKA (reference sequence). V shed 2 bases and J shed 8 bases, with 21 bases lying between them. CDR3 region: CSARNRYSDPGGYTF. The DNA for the CDR3 is TGCAGTGCTAGAAACCGCTATTCCGATCCAGGAGGCTACACCTTC.

The chain employs TRBV27 and TRBJ2-3; D is unresolved. This CDR3 contains 16 residues. Germline CDR1 reads MNHEY; CDR2 reads SMNVEV (reference sequence). V lost 10 bases and J 2 bases, leaving 22 bases between the germline ends. The CDR3 bases are TGTGCCACCCATCGTTACGGGCAAGACCTCACAGATACGCAGTATTTT. Its translation is CATHRYGQDLTDTQYF.

The rearrangement uses TRBV20-1 and TRBJ2-7, with TRBD2 matching over 13 bases. Losses at the gene ends were 4 bases for V and 6 bases for J; bases not matched to a gene: 6. From germline, CDR1 is DFQATT and CDR2 SNEGSKA (reference sequence). The CDR3 runs to 14 residues. The DNA of the CDR3 is TGCAGTGCTACTCCGGGACTAGCGGGGCGCGAGCAGTACTTC. Protein: CSATPGLAGREQYF.

The chain links TRBV15 to TRBJ2-5; D unresolved. CDR3 length equals 16 residues. Germline V gene sequence: CDR1 LNHNV, CDR2 YYDKDF (reference sequence). Trimming stripped 2 bases from V and 2 bases from J, with 15 bases between. This CDR3 reads CATSRSVEVGQETQYF. DNA for the CDR3: TGTGCCACCAGCAGATCGGTCGAGGTCGGACAAGAGACCCAGTACTTC.

This chain connects TRBV29-1 to TRBJ2-1, with TRBD2 matching 11 bases. The germline V gene has CDR1 SQVTM and CDR2 ANQGSEA. The CDR3 consists of 14 residues. V was clipped by 6 bases and J by 10 bases; unmatched bases: 11. The CDR3 protein is CSVLSGRAENEQFF. As DNA, the CDR3 is TGCAGCGTCCTTAGCGGGAGGGCCGAAAACGAGCAGTTCTTC.

For this clonotype: The conserved phenylalanine or tryptophan normally closing the CDR3 is absent here, so this likely arose from a read error. This chain connects TRBV20-1 to TRBJ1-1, with 7 bases fitting TRBD1. Germline loops: CDR1 DFQATT, CDR2 SNEGSKA (reference sequence). The trim removed 6 bases at V and 1 base at J, leaving 8 bases unmatched. This CDR3 has 14 amino acids. DNA of the CDR3: TGCAGTGCCACGCCCGGGACAGCGAACACTGAAGCTTTCATT. Its protein product is CSATPGTANTEAFI.